The TCR beta chain described here comes from a study of response to subunit inactivated influenza vaccine. TCRdb independently ran MiXCR on the RT-PCR reads; one entry per CDR3 protein. The data contain roughly 650,000 distinct CDR3 sequences, approximately 15% of them singletons. Study-wide points: Each seasonal influenza vaccination, the authors suggested, recruits few new T cells.

Germline CDR1 SGDLS, CDR2 YYNGEE. The CDR3 loop spans 12 amino acids. Trimming removed 2 bases from V and 5 bases from J, with 7 bases in between. About this clonotype itself: The antigen remains undetermined.

This TCR derives from a man in his forties or fifties who received an inactivated influenza vaccine. This chain connects TRBV9 to TRBJ2-5; D is ambiguous. Sample: PBMCs from blood, taken 14 days before vaccination. CDR3 amino acids: CASSVNGETQYF. In DNA, the CDR3 is TGTGCCAGCAGCGTCAATGGGGAGACCCAGTACTTC.